This TCR beta chain was sequenced for a study of tissue T cells after allogeneic stem cell transplantation. Unmatched junction bases numbered 1, after V lost 5 bases and J lost 3 bases. CDR3 length: 13 residues. Germline CDR1 and CDR2: KGHPV and FQNQEV (reference sequence). This clone turned up a few times. The listed genes are named as in mouse. The observed sequence ends 1 residue before the CDR3 terminus, with the missing tail filled in from the germline J gene. Time point noted: mouse harvest day 14 after allogeneic transplant. Mouse grafts combined 10^7 T-cell-depleted bone marrow cells with 10^6 splenic CD5+ T cells. The data were produced by immunoSEQ multiplex PCR, yet TCRdb's version contains in-frame clones alone and is incomplete. The table includes more than 1,500 clones, roughly 45% detected once.

The chain recombines TRBV26 with TRBJ1-5; TRBD1 matches at 7 bases. Sequenced: gut tissue. The sequence came from a female BALB/c mouse given C57BL/6 T cells with graft-versus-host disease after an allogeneic hematopoietic cell transplant. The DNA read from the CDR3 is TGTGCCAGCAGTTGGGACAGCAACCAGGCTCCGCTT. This codes for CASSWDSNQAPL. The full CDR3 is CASSWDSNQAPLF.